This TCR beta chain was identified in a study of shared clonotypes between healthy human individuals. Study summary: Plates per donor: three CD4 naive, three CD4 memory, two CD8 naive, one CD8 memory.

Regarding the study as a whole: Depth was large, yet rarefaction showed that sorted-subset sequencing was incomplete. Memory subsets generally showed lower estimated richness than naive subsets. Unshared clonotypes carried lower generation probabilities than those common to all four donors.

Regarding this clone: Its antigen is undetermined.

The data were produced by immunoSEQ multiplex PCR, yet TCRdb's version contains in-frame clones alone and is incomplete. The table includes around 1,900,000 clones, 85% to 95% detected once. Terminally differentiated effector memory CD45RA+ cells were left out of the naive CD8 fraction, which was CD45RO-negative and positively selected for CCR7. The specimen was naive CD8+ T cells from PBMCs. This clonotype was sampled from a man aged 18-30 years in good health. Some clones in this sample may be carry-over from other donors' samples.

In nucleotides, the CDR3 is TGTGCCAGCAGCTTAATGGGGTCTAATGAAAAACTGTTTTTT. Its translation: CASSLMGSNEKLFF. The chain is built from TRBV13 and TRBJ1-4; D remains unclear. Looked up from germline, CDR1 is PRHDT and CDR2 is FYEKMQ (reference sequence). This CDR3 spans 14 amino acids. V dropped 2 bases and J dropped 3 bases, with 7 bases sitting between them.